Listed below are T cell receptor beta chains from one sample, sequenced in a study of beta chain features in type 1 diabetes. Sequenced by immunoSEQ multiplex PCR; TCRdb stores in-frame clones only, minus some. The table records about 9,400 clones, roughly 74% of them present only once. Sequenced input: Tregs from blood. These receptors all stem from a woman aged 18 to 35 in good health. Each CDR3 is given with its conserved first and last residue. Fields, in order: D gene, V gene, clone size, J gene, CDR3 DNA, CDR3 protein. D genes are given only for firm matches. Some rows mark clone size as missing; the rest say once, few, many or name a class of expanded clone.

.,TRBV18,.,TRBJ2-7,TGTGCCAGCTCACGGGGAGCAAGAAGCTCCTACGAGCAGTACTTC,CASSRGARSSYEQYF
.,TRBV11-2,.,TRBJ2-3,TGTGCCAGCAGCTTGGGGCCTCTGGTGGGCACGCAGTATTTT,CASSLGPLVGTQYF
.,TRBV11-2,.,TRBJ1-2,TGTGCCAGCAGCTGGCTTGGGAGGGGCTATAGCTATGGCTACACCTTC,CASSWLGRGYSYGYTF
.,TRBV19,.,TRBJ1-5,TGTGCCAGTAGTTTAGGACTGTTTACCGTGCATAGCAATCAGCCCCAGCATTTT,CASSLGLFTVHSNQPQHF
.,TRBV5-5,few,TRBJ2-1,TGTGCCAGCAGCTTGCCAGGGATCAATGAGCAGTTCTTC,CASSLPGINEQFF
.,TRBV7-8,.,TRBJ2-7,TGTGCCAGCAGCAGAGGGGGGGACTCCCACTACGAGCAGTACTTC,CASSRGGDSHYEQYF
.,TRBV20-1,.,TRBJ2-7,TGCAGTGCTACTAGCGAGTACGAGCAGTACTTC,CSATSEYEQYF
TRBD2,TRBV6-1,.,TRBJ2-5,TGTGCCAGCAGTGAAGGGTGGGGAGCGGGGCAAGAGACCCAGTACTTC,CASSEGWGAGQETQYF
.,TRBV7-9,.,TRBJ1-2,TGTGCCAGCAGCTTATTGCGGAACTGGGATGGCTACACCTTC,CASSLLRNWDGYTF
.,TRBV15,.,TRBJ2-2,TGTGCCACCAGCAGAGATCTGGGGGCGGGCACCGGGGAGCTGTTTTTT,CATSRDLGAGTGELFF
TRBD2,TRBV2,.,TRBJ2-3,TGTGCCAGCGGGTCCCTGACTAGCGCGCAGTATTTT,CASGSLTSAQYF
TRBD1,TRBV5-1,.,TRBJ1-3,TGCGCCAGCAGCCCACGCGGGCCAGGGGGACCTGGAAACACCATATATTTT,CASSPRGPGGPGNTIYF
.,TRBV9,.,TRBJ2-1,TGTGCCAGCAGCCCTAGTGGCAATGAGCAGTTCTTC,CASSPSGNEQFF
.,TRBV6-1,once,TRBJ1-1,TGTGCCAGCAAAAGACAGGCGAACACTGAAGCTTTCTTT,CASKRQANTEAFF
.,TRBV15,.,TRBJ2-1,TGTGCCACCAGCAGAGCTTTATCATCGGCGGGGAGGATGGACAATGAGCAGTTCTTC,CATSRALSSAGRMDNEQFF
TRBD2,TRBV30,.,TRBJ2-3,TGTGCCTGGAGTGTCCTATTAGCGGGAGGAGATACGCAGTATTTT,CAWSVLLAGGDTQYF
.,TRBV6-6,.,TRBJ2-6,TGTGCCAGCAGTTACGGACTCTCTGGGGCCAACGTCCTGACTTTC,CASSYGLSGANVLTF
TRBD1,TRBV27,.,TRBJ1-6,TGTGCCAGCAGTCCCCGGGACAGCCTAAGCTCACCCCTCCACTTT,CASSPRDSLSSPLHF
TRBD1,TRBV19,.,TRBJ2-7,TGTGCCAGTAGTATCTTGGGACAGGGCACCTACGAGCAGTACTTC,CASSILGQGTYEQYF
.,TRBV9,.,TRBJ2-7,TGTGCCAGCAGCGTAGGGGGGCCCTACGAGCAGTACTTC,CASSVGGPYEQYF
TRBD2,TRBV7-2,few,TRBJ2-1,TGTGCCAGCAGCTCCTCCTTGCGGGGAGGGACCAATGAGCAGTTCTTC,CASSSSLRGGTNEQFF
.,TRBV7-9,.,TRBJ2-7,TGTGCCAGCAGCTTACGGTACGAGCAGTACTTC,CASSLRYEQYF
.,TRBV7-9,.,TRBJ2-3,TGTGCCAGCAGCCTTAGTAGAGATACGCAGTATTTT,CASSLSRDTQYF
.,TRBV4-1,.,TRBJ1-3,TGCGCCAGCAGTCGACTGGTCTCTGGAAACACCATATATTTT,CASSRLVSGNTIYF
TRBD1,TRBV7-2,.,TRBJ1-1,TGTGCCAGTTCACAGGGGGCCCGGGCCGCTTTCTTT,CASSQGARAAFF
.,TRBV6-6,.,TRBJ2-7,TGTGCCAGCAGACATAGGACAGCTATCTACGAGCAGTACTTC,CASRHRTAIYEQYF
.,TRBV6-5,.,TRBJ1-3,TGTGCCAGCAGTGCCCCAGGCTTACCTGGAAACACCATATATTTT,CASSAPGLPGNTIYF
TRBD1,TRBV30,.,TRBJ1-3,TGTGCCTGGAGCGGGACAGGCTCTGGAAACACCATATATTTT,CAWSGTGSGNTIYF
.,TRBV6-6,.,TRBJ1-3,TGTGCCAGCAGTCCCTACTCTGGAAACACCATATATTTT,CASSPYSGNTIYF
TRBD1,TRBV7-4,few,TRBJ1-5,TGTGCCAGCAGCTTCTTGGGACAGGGAGGGATCTGGCCCCAGCATTTT,CASSFLGQGGIWPQHF
.,TRBV7-2,.,TRBJ1-5,TGTGCCAGCAGCCGAGGGCAAACTCAGCCCCAGCATTTT,CASSRGQTQPQHF
TRBD2,TRBV29-1,few,TRBJ2-5,TGCAGCGCCATAGCGGGAGGTACCCAAGAGACCCAGTACTTC,CSAIAGGTQETQYF
TRBD2,TRBV19,few,TRBJ2-7,TGTGCCAGTAGTTTGTCAGGACGGAGACTAGCCGGAGCCTACGAGCAGTACTTC,CASSLSGRRLAGAYEQYF
TRBD2,TRBV5-8,few,TRBJ2-1,TGTGCCAGCAGCCTCCTTAGCGGGACCTACAATGAGCAGTTCTTC,CASSLLSGTYNEQFF
TRBD2,TRBV5-1,.,TRBJ2-7,TGCGCCAGCAGCTTGGGGACTAGCGGGAGGAAGTACGAGCAGTACTTC,CASSLGTSGRKYEQYF
.,TRBV7-3,.,TRBJ2-3,TGTGCCAGCAGCTTATGGGGACTGAGCACAGATACGCAGTATTTT,CASSLWGLSTDTQYF
TRBD1,TRBV9,.,TRBJ1-1,TGTGCCAGCAGCGTAGTCACAGGGGCTAACACTGAAGCTTTCTTT,CASSVVTGANTEAFF
.,TRBV7-9,.,TRBJ1-1,TGTGCCAGCAGCCCCCTATGGGGGGACGTGAACACTGAAGCTTTCTTT,CASSPLWGDVNTEAFF
TRBD1,TRBV5-5,.,TRBJ2-2,TGTGCCAGCAGCCGGACAGGGGAGAGCACCGGGGAGCTGTTTTTT,CASSRTGESTGELFF
.,TRBV4-2,.,TRBJ2-5,TGTGCCAGCAGCCAACACGGAGAGACCCAGTACTTC,CASSQHGETQYF
.,TRBV6-1,.,TRBJ2-1,TGTGCCAGCAGTGGTTCCTATGTCAATGAGCAGTTCTTC,CASSGSYVNEQFF
.,TRBV7-9,.,TRBJ1-1,TGTGCCAGCAGCTTAGTCCGGGATAACACTGAAGCTTTCTTT,CASSLVRDNTEAFF
TRBD1,TRBV11-1,.,TRBJ2-3,TGTGCCAGCAGCTTTGTGGGACAGGGGTCAGATACGCAGTATTTT,CASSFVGQGSDTQYF
.,TRBV7-8,.,TRBJ1-5,TGTGCCAGCAGTCAGATCGAAGGGGGACCCCAGCATTTT,CASSQIEGGPQHF
.,TRBV6-5,.,TRBJ2-1,TGTGCCAGCAGACGTGGGATGGGGCGTAATGAGCAGTTCTTC,CASRRGMGRNEQFF
.,TRBV6-1,.,TRBJ1-1,TGTGCCAGCAGAGGAGGATTCGCTGAAGCTTTCTTT,CASRGGFAEAFF
TRBD1,TRBV19,.,TRBJ2-1,TGTGCCAGTACCCGGACAGGGGTCCCTGAGCAGTTCTTC,CASTRTGVPEQFF
.,TRBV6-1,.,TRBJ2-4,TGTGCCAGCAGTGAAGCGCTGGGGGGAGCCAAAAACATTCAGTACTTC,CASSEALGGAKNIQYF
.,TRBV18,.,TRBJ2-1,TGTGCCAGCTCACCACTCACGGGAGAGAAGTTCTTC,CASSPLTGEKFF
TRBD1,TRBV27,few,TRBJ2-1,TGTGCCAGCAGTTCAGAACAGGGGTTGCATGAGCAGTTCTTC,CASSSEQGLHEQFF
.,TRBV2,.,TRBJ1-6,TGTGCCAGCAGTTGGCGGGGGGCGAATTCACCCCTCCACTTT,CASSWRGANSPLHF
.,TRBV6-1,.,TRBJ1-5,TGTGCCAGCAGTGAATTGCCCGGCAGGGATCTTGGCAATCAGCCCCAGCATTTT,CASSELPGRDLGNQPQHF
TRBD1,TRBV2,few,TRBJ2-2,TGTGCCAGCAGGGTACACGGGACAGGGAACACCGGGGAGCTGTTTTTT,CASRVHGTGNTGELFF
.,TRBV11-2,.,TRBJ1-1,TGTGCCAGCAGCTTAGCCCTCGCAACAGGGCGCGCTGAAGCTTTCTTT,CASSLALATGRAEAFF
.,TRBV28,.,TRBJ2-4,TGTGCCAGCAGTTTACAGGGGAACATTCAGTACTTC,CASSLQGNIQYF